The T cell receptor beta chain described here comes from a study of cytomegalovirus exposure and HLA in healthy donors. 60 Vbeta and 13 Jbeta primers were used in PCR. Some clones are missing from TCRdb's copy, which holds only in-frame ones; the method was immunoSEQ multiplex PCR. This sample has 150,000 to 200,000 clones, with around 86% found just once. CDR1 is MDHEN, CDR2 SYDVKM, per germline. Trimming pared 8 bases from V and 4 bases from J, leaving 11 bases between. The CDR3 is 13 amino acids. Sequencing used PBMCs. The source is a man aged 45-65 years in good health and CMV-seropositive. The chain uses TRBV28 and TRBJ1-4; weak D call: TRBD1 (5 bases). CDR3 sequence: CASQGVVNEKLFF. CDR3 coding DNA: TGTGCCAGCCAGGGTGTGGTTAATGAAAAACTGTTTTTT.